This T cell receptor beta chain came from a study of blood T cell repertoires in COVID-19. At the level of the study: Specimens from acute and convalescent COVID-19 originated in the United States, Italy and Spain.

Looked up from germline, CDR1 is MNHEY and CDR2 is SMNVEV (reference sequence). Trimming cost V 6 bases and J 7 bases, with 16 bases left between them. The CDR3 loop spans 14 amino acids. Original processing methods: Reference gene primer amplification in the assay estimated nucleated cell counts. Sequencing used immunoSEQ multiplex PCR; TCRdb keeps in-frame clones, though not all of them. That table gives V, J and clone size, and the DNA gave D and trimming. The data contain 250,000 to 300,000 clones, about 82% of them singletons. The rearrangement links TRBV27 to TRBJ1-5; D is possibly TRBD1 (6 bases). Sequences were obtained from peripheral blood. The TCR was taken from a man aged 45-60 years with active or convalescent COVID-19. CDR3 coding DNA: TGTGCCAGCAGCTCTACAGGGTTCGGACAGCCCCAGCATTTT. Protein: CASSSTGFGQPQHF.